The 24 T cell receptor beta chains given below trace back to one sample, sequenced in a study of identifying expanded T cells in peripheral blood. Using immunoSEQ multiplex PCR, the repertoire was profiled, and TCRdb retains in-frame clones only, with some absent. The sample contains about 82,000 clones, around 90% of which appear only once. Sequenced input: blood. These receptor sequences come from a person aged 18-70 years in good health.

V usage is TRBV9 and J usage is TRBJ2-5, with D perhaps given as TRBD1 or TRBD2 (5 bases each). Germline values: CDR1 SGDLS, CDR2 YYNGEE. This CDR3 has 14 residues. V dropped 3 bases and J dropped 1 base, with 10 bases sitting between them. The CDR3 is CASSGRGAQETQYF. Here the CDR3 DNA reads TGTGCCAGCAGCGGAAGAGGGGCCCAAGAGACCCAGTACTTC.

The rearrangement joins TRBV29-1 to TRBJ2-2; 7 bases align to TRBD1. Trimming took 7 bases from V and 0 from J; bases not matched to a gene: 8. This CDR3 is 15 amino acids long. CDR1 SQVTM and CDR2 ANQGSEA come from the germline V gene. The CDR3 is CSAWDSPSNTGELFF. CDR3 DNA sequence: TGCAGCGCCTGGGACAGCCCCTCGAACACCGGGGAGCTGTTTTTT.

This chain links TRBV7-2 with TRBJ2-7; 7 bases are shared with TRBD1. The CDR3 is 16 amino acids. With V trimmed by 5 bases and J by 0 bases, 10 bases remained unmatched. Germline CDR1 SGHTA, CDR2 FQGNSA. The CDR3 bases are TGTGCCAGCAGCCCCCGGGGACAGACCCTCTCCTACGAGCAGTACTTC. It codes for CASSPRGQTLSYEQYF.

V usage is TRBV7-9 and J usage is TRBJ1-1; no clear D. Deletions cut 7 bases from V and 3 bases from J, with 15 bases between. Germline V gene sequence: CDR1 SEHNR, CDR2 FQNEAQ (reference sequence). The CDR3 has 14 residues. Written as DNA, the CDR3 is TGTGCCAGCACCGTCGGGGAAATTGACACTGAAGCTTTCTTT. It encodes CASTVGEIDTEAFF.

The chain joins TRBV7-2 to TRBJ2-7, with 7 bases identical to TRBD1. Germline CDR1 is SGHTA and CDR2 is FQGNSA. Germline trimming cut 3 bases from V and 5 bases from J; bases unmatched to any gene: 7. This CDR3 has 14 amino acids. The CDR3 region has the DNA TGTGCCAGCAGCTTTAGGGTAGGGGGCAACGAGCAGTACTTC. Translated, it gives CASSFRVGGNEQYF. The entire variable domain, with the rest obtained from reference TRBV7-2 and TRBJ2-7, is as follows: GAGVSQSPSNKVTEKGKDVELRCDPISGHTALYWYRQSLGQGLEFLIYFQGNSAPDKSGLPSDRFSAERTGGSVSTLTIQRTQQEDSAVYLCASSFRVGGNEQYFGPGTRLTVT.

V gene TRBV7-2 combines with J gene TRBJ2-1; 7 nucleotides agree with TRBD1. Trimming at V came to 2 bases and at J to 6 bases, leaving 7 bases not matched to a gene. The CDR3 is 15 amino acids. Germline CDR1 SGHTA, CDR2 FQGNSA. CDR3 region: CASSLNKDRVNEQFF. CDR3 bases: TGTGCCAGCAGCTTAAATAAAGACAGGGTCAATGAGCAGTTCTTC.

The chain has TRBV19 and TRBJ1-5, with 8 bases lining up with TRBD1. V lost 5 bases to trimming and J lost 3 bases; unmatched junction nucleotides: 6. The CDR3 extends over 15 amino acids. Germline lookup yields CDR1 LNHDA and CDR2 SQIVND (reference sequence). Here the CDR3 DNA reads TGTGCCAGTAGTGCAGGGGGCTATTACAATCAGCCCCAGCATTTT. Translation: CASSAGGYYNQPQHF. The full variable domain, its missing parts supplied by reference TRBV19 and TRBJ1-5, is DGGITQSPKYLFRKEGQNVTLSCEQNLNHDAMYWYRQDPGQGLRLIYYSQIVNDFQKGDIAEGYSVSREKKESFPLTVTSAQKNPTAFYLCASSAGGYYNQPQHFGDGTRLSIL.

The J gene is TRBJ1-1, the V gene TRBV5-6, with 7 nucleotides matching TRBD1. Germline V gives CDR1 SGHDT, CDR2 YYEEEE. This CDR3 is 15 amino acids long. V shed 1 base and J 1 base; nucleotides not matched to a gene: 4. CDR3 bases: TGTGCCAGCAGCTTGTTGGGGACAGAGAACACTGAAGCTTTCTTT. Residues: CASSLLGTENTEAFF.

In DNA, the CDR3 is TGTGCCAGCAGTCCCAACAGGGGCAAGGGCTACACCTTC. This sequence encodes CASSPNRGKGYTF. The chain combines TRBV2 with TRBJ1-2; 7 positions match TRBD1. The CDR3 has 13 amino acids. CDR1 and CDR2 from the germline V gene are SNHLY and FYNNEI. V dropped 5 bases and J dropped 8; count of bases not matched to a gene: 8.

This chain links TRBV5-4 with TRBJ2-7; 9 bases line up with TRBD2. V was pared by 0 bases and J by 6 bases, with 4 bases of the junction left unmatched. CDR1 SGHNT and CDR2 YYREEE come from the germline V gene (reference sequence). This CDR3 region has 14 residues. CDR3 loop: CASSLDLAGLEQYF. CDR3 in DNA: TGTGCCAGCAGCTTGGATCTAGCGGGGCTCGAGCAGTACTTC. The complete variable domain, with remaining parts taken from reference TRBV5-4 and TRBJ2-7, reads ETGVTQSPTHLIKTRGQQVTLRCSSQSGHNTVSWYQQALGQGPQFIFQYYREEENGRGNFPPRFSGLQFPNYSSELNVNALELDDSALYLCASSLDLAGLEQYFGPGTRLTVT.

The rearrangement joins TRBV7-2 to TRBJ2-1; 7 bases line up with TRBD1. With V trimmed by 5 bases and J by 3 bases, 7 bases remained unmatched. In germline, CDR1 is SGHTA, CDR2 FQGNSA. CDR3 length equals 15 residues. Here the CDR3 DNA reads TGTGCCAGCAGCCCTTTTCGGGACAGCTACAATGAGCAGTTCTTC. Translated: CASSPFRDSYNEQFF.

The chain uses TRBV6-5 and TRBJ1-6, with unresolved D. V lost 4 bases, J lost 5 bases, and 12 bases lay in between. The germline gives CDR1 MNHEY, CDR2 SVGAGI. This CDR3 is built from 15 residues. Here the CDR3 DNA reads TGTGCCAGCAGTTCTGAGTCTCTTAATAATTCACCCCTCCACTTT. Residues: CASSSESLNNSPLHF.

CDR3 loop: CATSLTGQGITYEQYF. The CDR3 nucleotides are TGTGCCACCAGCCTAACCGGACAGGGAATCACCTACGAGCAGTACTTC. This chain connects TRBV15 to TRBJ2-7; 8 bases fit TRBD1. The germline V gene encodes CDR1 LNHNV and CDR2 YYDKDF (reference sequence). There are 16 residues in the CDR3. J lost 2 bases, V lost 5 bases, and 11 bases had no gene match.

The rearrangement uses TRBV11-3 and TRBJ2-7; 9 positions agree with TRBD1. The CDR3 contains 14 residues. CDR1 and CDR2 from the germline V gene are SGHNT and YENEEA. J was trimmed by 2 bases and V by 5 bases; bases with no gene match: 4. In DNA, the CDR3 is TGTGCCAGCAGCGTCAGGGACAGGGCCTACGAGCAGTACTTC. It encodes CASSVRDRAYEQYF.

CDR3 bases: TGTGCCAGCTCACCCCAGACAGCGTCGAACACTGAAGCTTTCTTT. Its protein is CASSPQTASNTEAFF. The chain links TRBV18 to TRBJ1-1, with a possible D match to TRBD1 (5 bases). CDR3 length: 15 amino acids. CDR1 and CDR2 from the germline V gene are KGHSH and LQKENI. The V and J ends lost 3 bases and 1 base respectively, with 12 bases between them.

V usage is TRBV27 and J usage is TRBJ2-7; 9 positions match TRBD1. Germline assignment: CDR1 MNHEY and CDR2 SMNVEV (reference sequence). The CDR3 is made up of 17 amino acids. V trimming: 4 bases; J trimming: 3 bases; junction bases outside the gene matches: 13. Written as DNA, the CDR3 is TGTGCCAGCAGTTCCCGTGCGCGGACAGGGGAAATCTACGAGCAGTACTTC. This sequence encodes CASSSRARTGEIYEQYF.

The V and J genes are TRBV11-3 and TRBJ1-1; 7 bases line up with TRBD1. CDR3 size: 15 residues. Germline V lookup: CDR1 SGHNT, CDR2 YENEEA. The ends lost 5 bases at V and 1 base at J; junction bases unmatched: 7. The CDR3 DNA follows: TGTGCCAGCAGCATCGGAGGGGGCCGGAACACTGAAGCTTTCTTT. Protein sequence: CASSIGGGRNTEAFF.

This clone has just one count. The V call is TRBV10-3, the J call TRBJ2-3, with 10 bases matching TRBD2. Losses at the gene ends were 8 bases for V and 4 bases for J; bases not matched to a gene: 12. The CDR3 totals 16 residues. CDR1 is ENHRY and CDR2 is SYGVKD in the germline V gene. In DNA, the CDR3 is TGTGCCATCGGGGGGACTAGCGAGTTTGGGCCAGATACGCAGTATTTT. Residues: CAIGGTSEFGPDTQYF.

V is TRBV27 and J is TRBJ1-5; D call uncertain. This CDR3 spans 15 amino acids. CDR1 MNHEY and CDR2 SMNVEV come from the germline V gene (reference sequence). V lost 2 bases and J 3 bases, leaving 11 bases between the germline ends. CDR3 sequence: CASSLNPGPNQPQHF. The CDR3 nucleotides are TGTGCCAGCAGTTTAAATCCAGGTCCCAATCAGCCCCAGCATTTT.

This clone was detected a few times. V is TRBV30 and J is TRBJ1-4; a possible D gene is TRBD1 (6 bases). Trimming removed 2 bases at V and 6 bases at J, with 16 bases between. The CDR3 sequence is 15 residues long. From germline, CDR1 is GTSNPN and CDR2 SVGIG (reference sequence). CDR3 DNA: TGTGCCTGGAGTAAATGGGACACGGCACATGAAAAACTGTTTTTT. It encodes CAWSKWDTAHEKLFF. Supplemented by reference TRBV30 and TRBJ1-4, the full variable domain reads SQTIHQWPATLVQPVGSPLSLECTVEGTSNPNLYWYRQAAGRGLQLLFYSVGIGQISSEVPQNLSASRPQDRQFILSSKKLLLSDSGFYLCAWSKWDTAHEKLFFGSGTQLSVL.

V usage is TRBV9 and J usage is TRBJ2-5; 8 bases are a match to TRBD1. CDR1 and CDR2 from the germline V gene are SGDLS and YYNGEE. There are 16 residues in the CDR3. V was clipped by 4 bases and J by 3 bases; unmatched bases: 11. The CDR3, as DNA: TGTGCCAGCAGCCTAGGGTGGCAGGGGGCGAAAGAGACCCAGTACTTC. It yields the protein CASSLGWQGAKETQYF.

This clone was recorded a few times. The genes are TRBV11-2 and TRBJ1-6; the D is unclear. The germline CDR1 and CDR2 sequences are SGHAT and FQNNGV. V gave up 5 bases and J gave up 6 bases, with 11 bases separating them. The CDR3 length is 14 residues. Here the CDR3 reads CASSGLGPNSPLHF. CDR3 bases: TGTGCCAGCAGCGGGCTTGGTCCTAATTCACCCCTCCACTTT.

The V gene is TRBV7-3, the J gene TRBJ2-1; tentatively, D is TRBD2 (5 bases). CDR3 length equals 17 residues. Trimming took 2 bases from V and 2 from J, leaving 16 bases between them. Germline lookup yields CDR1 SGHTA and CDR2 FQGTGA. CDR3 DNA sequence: TGTGCCAGCAGCTTATGGTCGGGAACTAGGGCCTACAATGAGCAGTTCTTC. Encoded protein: CASSLWSGTRAYNEQFF.

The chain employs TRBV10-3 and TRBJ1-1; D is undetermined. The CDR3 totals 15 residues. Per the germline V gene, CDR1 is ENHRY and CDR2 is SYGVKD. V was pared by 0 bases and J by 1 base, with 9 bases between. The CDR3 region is CAISESTGSNTEAFF. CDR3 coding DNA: TGTGCCATCAGTGAGTCGACGGGGTCGAACACTGAAGCTTTCTTT.